Below, 18 T cell receptor beta chains from the same sample are listed, as sequenced in a study of radiotherapy plus CTLA-4 blockade in lung cancer. This table comes from immunoSEQ multiplex PCR, and its TCRdb copy is limited to in-frame clones, with some not included. The sample consists of about 120,000 clones, about four fifths of them appearing once. Here the sequenced sample was peripheral blood, taken from a patient treated with radiotherapy plus ipilimumab. The receptors come from a human donor with non-small cell lung cancer who had a partial response to radiotherapy plus ipilimumab.

The chain links TRBV6-5 to TRBJ2-7, with 10 nucleotides matching TRBD2. V was clipped by 0 bases and J by 4 bases; unmatched bases: 6. The CDR3 runs 16 residues. CDR1 and CDR2 from the germline V gene are MNHEY and SVGAGI. CDR3 sequence reads: CASSYSSLAGAYEQYV. Written as DNA, the CDR3 is TGTGCCAGCAGTTACTCGAGTCTAGCGGGAGCTTACGAGCAGTACGTC.

V usage is TRBV30 and J usage is TRBJ2-2; tentatively, D is TRBD1 (5 bases). The germline V and J ends were trimmed by 0 bases and 0 bases, with 5 bases remaining between them. This CDR3 has 14 residues. Per the germline V gene, CDR1 is GTSNPN and CDR2 is SVGIG (reference sequence). CDR3: CAWSVGPNTGELFF. The CDR3 nucleotides read TGTGCCTGGAGTGTGGGGCCGAACACCGGGGAGCTGTTTTTT.

This chain uses TRBV28 with TRBJ2-1; 9 bases map to TRBD2. After removal of 3 bases from V and 4 bases from J, the junction contained 7 bases not matched to a gene. The germline V gene encodes CDR1 MDHEN and CDR2 SYDVKM. CDR3 length: 16 residues. In DNA form, the CDR3 reads TGTGCCAGCAGTTTCTCGGGAGCGGGAGGTTACAATGAGCAGTTCTTC. Its translation is CASSFSGAGGYNEQFF.

This chain links TRBV11-2 with TRBJ2-3; D is possibly TRBD1 (6 bases). The V end lost 5 bases, the J end lost 3 bases, and 15 bases lay between the germline ends. The germline gives CDR1 SGHAT, CDR2 FQNNGV. The CDR3 has 15 amino acids. CDR3 sequence: CASSQLTGSTDTQYF. The CDR3 DNA reads as TGTGCCAGCAGCCAATTAACAGGGAGTACAGATACGCAGTATTTT.

The gene calls are TRBV7-2 and TRBJ2-2; D remains ambiguous. V dropped 0 bases and J dropped 2 bases, with 4 bases sitting between them. Germline-derived CDR1 and CDR2 are SGHTA and FQGNSA. The CDR3 consists of 14 residues. The CDR3 sequence: CASSLARNTGELFF. The CDR3 DNA sequence: TGTGCCAGCAGCTTAGCTAGAAACACCGGGGAGCTGTTTTTT.

This clone has just a few counts. This chain uses TRBV5-6 with TRBJ2-5, with 8 bases fitting TRBD2. With 0 bases clipped from V and 2 bases from J, the junction kept 3 bases outside the gene matches. The germline V gene encodes CDR1 SGHDT and CDR2 YYEEEE. This CDR3 is built from 15 residues. CDR3 in DNA: TGTGCCAGCAGCTTGGCTAGCGGGCTACAAGAGACCCAGTACTTC. Translation gives CASSLASGLQETQYF. The full variable domain, with the rest looked up from reference TRBV5-6 and TRBJ2-5, is DAGVTQSPTHLIKTRGQQVTLRCSPKSGHDTVSWYQQALGQGPQFIFQYYEEEERQRGNFPDRFSGHQFPNYSSELNVNALLLGDSALYLCASSLASGLQETQYFGPGTRLLVL.

The chain couples TRBV5-1 to TRBJ2-1; TRBD2 agrees at 7 bases. The CDR3 totals 18 residues. Germline V lookup: CDR1 SGHRS, CDR2 YFSETQ. Trimming took 0 bases from V and 1 from J; bases not matched to a gene: 10. CDR3 loop: CASSLAASGDSSYNEQFF. The CDR3 DNA reads as TGCGCCAGCAGCTTGGCCGCTAGCGGAGATTCGTCCTACAATGAGCAGTTCTTC. The whole variable domain, filled in from reference TRBV5-1 and TRBJ2-1, reads KAGVTQTPRYLIKTRGQQVTLSCSPISGHRSVSWYQQTPGQGLQFLFEYFSETQRNKGNFPGRFSGRQFSNSRSEMNVSTLELGDSALYLCASSLAASGDSSYNEQFFGPGTRLTVL.

The gene calls are TRBV28 and TRBJ2-3; TRBD1 agrees at 8 bases. This CDR3 is 16 amino acids long. Germline V gene sequence: CDR1 MDHEN, CDR2 SYDVKM. Unmatched junction bases numbered 12, after V lost 4 bases and J lost 6 bases. The CDR3 region has the DNA TGTGCCAGCAGTTCCAGCCACCGGACAGGGTGGGATACGCAGTATTTT. This translates into CASSSSHRTGWDTQYF.

The rearrangement links TRBV7-2 to TRBJ2-5; 11 positions match TRBD2. The germline CDR1 and CDR2 sequences are SGHTA and FQGNSA. The V and J ends lost 5 bases and 4 bases, in that order; junction bases with no gene match: 9. CDR3 length equals 16 residues. This CDR3 reads CASSEALAGGRETQYF. Written as DNA, the CDR3 is TGTGCCAGCAGCGAAGCCCTAGCGGGAGGTAGAGAGACCCAGTACTTC.

The rearrangement joins TRBV7-8 to TRBJ1-1; D unresolved. Germline values: CDR1 SGHVS, CDR2 FQNEAQ. CDR3 length equals 15 residues. The ends were cut back, 0 bases at V and 0 bases at J, with 8 bases in the middle. The CDR3 spells CASSLARSMNTEAFF. For the CDR3, the DNA is TGTGCCAGCAGCTTAGCACGGTCGATGAACACTGAAGCTTTCTTT.

There are a few counts of this clone. V gene TRBV10-3 combines with J gene TRBJ1-5; TRBD1 agrees at 8 bases. Germline CDR1 ENHRY, CDR2 SYGVKD. This CDR3 region has 13 residues. V was pared by 4 bases and J by 5 bases, with 1 base of the junction left unmatched. CDR3 region: CAISVQGDQPQHF. The CDR3 nucleotides are TGTGCCATCAGTGTACAGGGGGATCAGCCCCAGCATTTT.

This clone was counted a few times. The chain employs TRBV19 and TRBJ1-2; TRBD1 is a possible D gene (6 bases). CDR1 is LNHDA and CDR2 is SQIVND in the germline V gene (reference sequence). The CDR3 consists of 13 residues. V lost 5 bases and J 2 bases, leaving 9 bases between the germline ends. The DNA for the CDR3 is TGTGCCAGTAGTGGGACAACGAACTATGGCTACACCTTC. It is translated as CASSGTTNYGYTF.

This clone has a handful of counts. The J gene is TRBJ2-4, the V gene TRBV7-2; 8 nucleotides line up with TRBD2. Per germline, CDR1 SGHTA and CDR2 FQGNSA. V was pared by 2 bases and J by 6 bases, with 3 bases of the junction left unmatched. There are 14 residues in the CDR3. Written as DNA, the CDR3 is TGTGCCAGCAGCTTAAACGGGGGGGTAAACATTCAGTACTTC. Translation gives CASSLNGGVNIQYF.

The rearrangement joins TRBV19 to TRBJ2-1, with 8 bases matching TRBD2. The V and J ends lost 1 base and 4 bases, in that order; junction bases with no gene match: 3. Germline CDR1 is LNHDA and CDR2 is SQIVND (reference sequence). The CDR3 runs to 15 residues. The CDR3: CASSIGLAGYNEQFF. The CDR3 region has the DNA TGTGCCAGTAGTATAGGCCTAGCGGGTTACAATGAGCAGTTCTTC.

This clone is a singleton in its sample. V and J are TRBV2 and TRBJ1-5; tentative D call: TRBD1 (5 bases). The CDR3 is made up of 9 amino acids. The germline V and J ends were trimmed by 4 bases and 13 bases, with 5 bases remaining between them. CDR1 is SNHLY, CDR2 FYNNEI, per germline. As DNA, the CDR3 is TGTGCCAGCAGTGGACAGCAGCATTTT. Translation: CASSGQQHF.

This clone occurred once. The chain uses TRBV2 and TRBJ1-5; D is undetermined. Germline V gives CDR1 SNHLY, CDR2 FYNNEI. This CDR3 region has 16 residues. V was pared by 7 bases and J by 3 bases, with 19 bases between. The CDR3 DNA is TGTGCCAGCACTGTCCAGGCACAGATTCTCAATCAGCCCCAGCATTTT. Its protein product is CASTVQAQILNQPQHF.

This chain connects TRBV5-6 to TRBJ1-2; possible D gene TRBD1, 6 bases. The CDR3 totals 12 residues. V lost 4 bases and J lost 6, with 10 bases in between. The germline gives CDR1 SGHDT, CDR2 YYEEEE. Written as DNA, the CDR3 is TGTGCCAGCAGCCCGGGGACAAATGGCTACACCTTC. Translated: CASSPGTNGYTF.

This clone was seen more than once but under ten times. V usage is TRBV28 and J usage is TRBJ1-2; the D is unclear. The V end was cut by 10 bases, the J end by 2 bases, with 11 bases between. Germline loops: CDR1 MDHEN, CDR2 SYDVKM. There are 12 residues in the CDR3. The CDR3 DNA follows: TGTGCCATCTCGGACTCGAACTATGGCTACACCTTC. It translates to CAISDSNYGYTF.